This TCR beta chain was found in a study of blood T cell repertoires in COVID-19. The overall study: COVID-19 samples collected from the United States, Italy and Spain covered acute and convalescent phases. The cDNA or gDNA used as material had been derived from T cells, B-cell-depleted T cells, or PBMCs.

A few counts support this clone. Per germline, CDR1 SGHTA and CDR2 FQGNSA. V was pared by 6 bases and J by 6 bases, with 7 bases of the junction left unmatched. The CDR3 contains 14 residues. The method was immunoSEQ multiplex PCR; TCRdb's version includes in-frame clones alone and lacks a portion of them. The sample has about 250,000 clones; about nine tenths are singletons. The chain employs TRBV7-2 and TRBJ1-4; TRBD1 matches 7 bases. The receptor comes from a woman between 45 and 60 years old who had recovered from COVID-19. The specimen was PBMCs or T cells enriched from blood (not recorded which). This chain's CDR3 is CASRPPDRDEKLFF. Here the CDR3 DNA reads TGTGCCAGCAGACCACCCGACAGGGATGAAAAACTGTTTTTT.